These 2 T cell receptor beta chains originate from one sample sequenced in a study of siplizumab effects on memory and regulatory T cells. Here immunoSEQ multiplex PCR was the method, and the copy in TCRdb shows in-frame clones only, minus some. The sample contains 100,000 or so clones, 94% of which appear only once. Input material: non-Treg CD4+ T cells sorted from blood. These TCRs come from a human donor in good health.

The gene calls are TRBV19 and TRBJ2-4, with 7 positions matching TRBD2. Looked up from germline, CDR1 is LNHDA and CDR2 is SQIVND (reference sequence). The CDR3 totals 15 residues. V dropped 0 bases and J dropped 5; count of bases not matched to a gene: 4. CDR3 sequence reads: CASSIERTRENIQYF. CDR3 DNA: TGTGCCAGTAGTATAGAAAGGACTAGGGAAAACATTCAGTACTTC.

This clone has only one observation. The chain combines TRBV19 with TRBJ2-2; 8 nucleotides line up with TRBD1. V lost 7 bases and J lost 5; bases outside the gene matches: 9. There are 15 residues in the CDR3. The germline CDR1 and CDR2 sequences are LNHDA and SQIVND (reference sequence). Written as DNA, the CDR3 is TGTGCCAGTAAGGGGGCAGGGGGCAATACCGGGGAGCTGTTTTTT. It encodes CASKGAGGNTGELFF.